This T cell receptor (beta chain) was retrieved from a study of CXCR3-negative and CXCR3-positive naive CD8 T cells. Remarks on this clonotype: Its antigen is as yet unknown.

Germline CDR1 reads SGHTA; CDR2 reads FQGNSA. This CDR3 region has 11 residues. General study findings and limits: Most assays used freshly isolated PBMCs, as cryopreservation partially reduced CXCR3. Whereas both naive subsets had comparably high diversity, memory CD8+ cells had much lower diversity.

With some 300,000 cells each, the CD8+ T cell subsets were individually sorted in triplicate. TRB cDNA libraries were made by UMI-labeled 5' RACE. TCRdb re-called the 5' RACE reads and shows each CDR3 protein once, DNA omitted. The listing records under 25,000 distinct CDR3 sequences. This sequence was found in a human donor in good health. Some clones in this sample may be carry-over from other donors' samples. V usage is TRBV7-2 and J usage is TRBJ2-7. Sample: memory CD8+ T cells from blood. CDR3 amino acids: CASSIVHEQYF.